A selection of T cell receptor beta chains follows, all from one sample in a study of T-cell memory formation after mild COVID-19. TCRdb reanalysed the 5' RACE reads using MiXCR and keeps one entry per CDR3 protein. The table lists 200,000 to 250,000 distinct CDR3 sequences, approximately 10% of them singletons, with around a fifth in the top ten. Specimen: PBMCs or a T cell subset sorted from them (not recorded which). These receptors were collected from a man aged 18 to 29 who had mild COVID-19 (a few samples of this study predate the infection). Cell type and time point are not known. The CDR3 runs from the conserved cysteine through the conserved F or W. Fields, in order: D gene, V gene, clone size, J gene, CDR3 DNA, CDR3 protein. The D gene is left open where the match is weak. Rows may omit the clone size; those that give it use once, few, many or a size class.

d_gene: NA
v_gene: TRBV7-2
abundance: NA
j_gene: TRBJ2-5
CDR3nt: TGTGCCAGCAGCTTAGTTCTTCGGGGAGAAGAGACCCAGTACTTC
CDR3aa: CASSLVLRGEETQYF

d_gene: TRBD2
v_gene: TRBV5-1
abundance: many
j_gene: TRBJ2-5
CDR3nt: TGCGCCAGCAGCTTAGGACTAGCGGGGGGAGAGACCCAGTACTTC
CDR3aa: CASSLGLAGGETQYF

d_gene: NA
v_gene: TRBV7-2
abundance: many
j_gene: TRBJ1-2
CDR3nt: TGTGCCAGCAGCTTAGCACAGGGCCGTGGCTACACCTTC
CDR3aa: CASSLAQGRGYTF

d_gene: TRBD2
v_gene: TRBV7-9
abundance: few
j_gene: TRBJ2-3
CDR3nt: TGTGCCACCCGACAGTCCTCGGGGGGTACGCAGTATTTT
CDR3aa: CATRQSSGGTQYF

d_gene: TRBD1
v_gene: TRBV7-6
abundance: NA
j_gene: TRBJ2-1
CDR3nt: TGTGCCAGCAGCAAACGGGACAGGCAAGTAGGTAGGGGCTACAATGAGCAGTTCTTC
CDR3aa: CASSKRDRQVGRGYNEQFF

d_gene: NA
v_gene: TRBV18
abundance: once
j_gene: TRBJ2-2
CDR3nt: TGTGCCAGCTCACCAAGGAGGGGAGACGGGGAGCTGTTTTTT
CDR3aa: CASSPRRGDGELFF

d_gene: NA
v_gene: TRBV10-3
abundance: few
j_gene: TRBJ1-6
CDR3nt: TGTGCCATCCTTCAACAACAGGGTGCACCCCTCCACTTT
CDR3aa: CAILQQQGAPLHF

d_gene: NA
v_gene: TRBV27
abundance: NA
j_gene: TRBJ2-3
CDR3nt: TGTGCCAGCAGTGAATTGGCGTATCTGACAGATACGCAGTATTTT
CDR3aa: CASSELAYLTDTQYF

d_gene: NA
v_gene: TRBV12-3/TRBV12-4
abundance: NA
j_gene: TRBJ1-2
CDR3nt: TGTGCCAGCAGTCCAGGGGCCACCTATGGCTACACCTTC
CDR3aa: CASSPGATYGYTF

d_gene: NA
v_gene: TRBV6-2/TRBV6-3
abundance: NA
j_gene: TRBJ2-2
CDR3nt: TGTGCCAGCAGTTATCCCCGGGCGAACACCGGGGAGCTGTTTTTT
CDR3aa: CASSYPRANTGELFF

d_gene: NA
v_gene: TRBV11-2
abundance: few
j_gene: TRBJ1-1
CDR3nt: TGTGCCAGCAGCTTAGAGGCGGTAGGAAACACTGAAGCTTTCTTT
CDR3aa: CASSLEAVGNTEAFF

d_gene: NA
v_gene: TRBV12-3/TRBV12-4
abundance: NA
j_gene: TRBJ1-6
CDR3nt: TGTGCCAGCAGTTTTCGGGGGGCCGGGTATAATTCACCCCTCCACTTT
CDR3aa: CASSFRGAGYNSPLHF

d_gene: NA
v_gene: TRBV10-2
abundance: NA
j_gene: TRBJ2-2
CDR3nt: TGCGCCAGCAGTGAACAAGCCCCCGCGAACACCGGGGAGCTGTTTTTT
CDR3aa: CASSEQAPANTGELFF

d_gene: NA
v_gene: TRBV7-3
abundance: NA
j_gene: TRBJ2-2
CDR3nt: TGTGCCAGCAGCTTAGATACCCACACCGGGGAGCTGTTTTTT
CDR3aa: CASSLDTHTGELFF

d_gene: NA
v_gene: TRBV7-8
abundance: few
j_gene: TRBJ2-4
CDR3nt: TGTGCCAGCAGCATACGTCCGGGACGGGAGAGGGACATTCAGTACTTC
CDR3aa: CASSIRPGRERDIQYF

d_gene: NA
v_gene: TRBV12-3/TRBV12-4
abundance: few
j_gene: TRBJ1-1
CDR3nt: TGTGCCAGCAGTTTCCCAGGGGAGAGTGAAGCTTTCTTT
CDR3aa: CASSFPGESEAFF

d_gene: NA
v_gene: TRBV7-8
abundance: many
j_gene: TRBJ1-1
CDR3nt: TGTGCCAGCAGCTTAGGCCAGCCCTCCGTCATGAACACTGAAGCTTTCTTT
CDR3aa: CASSLGQPSVMNTEAFF

d_gene: TRBD1
v_gene: TRBV6-2/TRBV6-3
abundance: NA
j_gene: TRBJ2-7
CDR3nt: TGTGCCAGCACCATGGGACAGGACGAGCAGTACTTC
CDR3aa: CASTMGQDEQYF

d_gene: TRBD1
v_gene: TRBV24-1
abundance: few
j_gene: TRBJ2-6
CDR3nt: TGTGCCATCGCTGAATCTCCGGGACAGGGGTTCTCTGGGGCCAACGTCCTGACTTTC
CDR3aa: CAIAESPGQGFSGANVLTF

d_gene: NA
v_gene: TRBV4-1
abundance: few
j_gene: TRBJ2-5
CDR3nt: TGCGCCAGCAGTCCCTTGGACCCGAAGACCCAGTACTTC
CDR3aa: CASSPLDPKTQYF

d_gene: TRBD1
v_gene: TRBV3-1
abundance: NA
j_gene: TRBJ2-7
CDR3nt: TGTGCCAGCAGTCAAACAGGGGCGCTTGGCTACGAGCAGTACTTC
CDR3aa: CASSQTGALGYEQYF

d_gene: TRBD1
v_gene: TRBV5-1
abundance: many
j_gene: TRBJ1-4
CDR3nt: TGCGCCAGCAAACAGTCTGGACAGGGTGGAGAAAAACTGTTTTTT
CDR3aa: CASKQSGQGGEKLFF

d_gene: NA
v_gene: TRBV6-5
abundance: NA
j_gene: TRBJ1-6
CDR3nt: TGTGCCAGCAGTACAGGGAGGAATTCACCCCTCCACTTT
CDR3aa: CASSTGRNSPLHF

d_gene: NA
v_gene: TRBV11-2
abundance: many
j_gene: TRBJ1-5
CDR3nt: TGTGCCAGCAGTCCCGGACAGAATCAGCCCCAGCATTTT
CDR3aa: CASSPGQNQPQHF

d_gene: NA
v_gene: TRBV5-6
abundance: NA
j_gene: TRBJ1-2
CDR3nt: TGTGCCAGCAGCTTGGTTAACACGGACTATGGCTACACCTTC
CDR3aa: CASSLVNTDYGYTF

d_gene: NA
v_gene: TRBV30
abundance: few
j_gene: TRBJ2-2
CDR3nt: TGTGCCTGGAGTCCCGGTGCCGGGGAGCTGTTTTTT
CDR3aa: CAWSPGAGELFF

d_gene: NA
v_gene: TRBV6-6
abundance: NA
j_gene: TRBJ2-7
CDR3nt: TGTGCCAGCAGACCAGACAGGATTGGCTCCTACGAGCAGTACTTC
CDR3aa: CASRPDRIGSYEQYF

d_gene: NA
v_gene: TRBV5-1
abundance: NA
j_gene: TRBJ2-1
CDR3nt: TGCGCCAGCAGCTATTCGGGACCCCCGGGGCCTGAGCAGTTCTTC
CDR3aa: CASSYSGPPGPEQFF

d_gene: NA
v_gene: TRBV24-1
abundance: many
j_gene: TRBJ2-3
CDR3nt: TGTGCCACCAGTGGCCCCCCATCGGGGACAGATACGCAGTATTTT
CDR3aa: CATSGPPSGTDTQYF

d_gene: NA
v_gene: TRBV7-3
abundance: few
j_gene: TRBJ2-1
CDR3nt: TGTGCCAGCAGCTGGGTGGGCGGGGGCCCCACCAATGAGCAGTTCTTC
CDR3aa: CASSWVGGGPTNEQFF

d_gene: TRBD1
v_gene: TRBV27
abundance: NA
j_gene: TRBJ1-1
CDR3nt: TGTGCCAGCAGTTTATCCACAGGGGCTCCTGAAGCTTTCTTT
CDR3aa: CASSLSTGAPEAFF

d_gene: NA
v_gene: TRBV5-1
abundance: few
j_gene: TRBJ2-3
CDR3nt: TGCGCCAGCAGGGAAGGGTCGGCGGTCCCAGATACGCAGTATTTT
CDR3aa: CASREGSAVPDTQYF

d_gene: TRBD1
v_gene: TRBV25-1
abundance: few
j_gene: TRBJ1-2
CDR3nt: TGTGCCAGCAGTGAAAGGGGGACAGTCTATGGCTACACCTTC
CDR3aa: CASSERGTVYGYTF

d_gene: TRBD1
v_gene: TRBV6-5
abundance: NA
j_gene: TRBJ1-1
CDR3nt: TGTGCCAGCAGTCCCCCGGGACAGGGTAACACTGAAGCTTTCTTT
CDR3aa: CASSPPGQGNTEAFF

d_gene: TRBD1
v_gene: TRBV7-2
abundance: few
j_gene: TRBJ1-2
CDR3nt: TGTGCCAGCAGCTACAACAGGGGGCAGGGCTACACCTTC
CDR3aa: CASSYNRGQGYTF

d_gene: NA
v_gene: TRBV20-1
abundance: NA
j_gene: TRBJ2-5
CDR3nt: TGCAGTGCTAGAGGTCTAGCAAAACAAGAGACCCAGTACTTC
CDR3aa: CSARGLAKQETQYF

d_gene: NA
v_gene: TRBV9
abundance: NA
j_gene: TRBJ2-3
CDR3nt: TGTGCCAGCGGCTTGGGGGGCCCGTCAGATACGCAGTATTTT
CDR3aa: CASGLGGPSDTQYF

d_gene: NA
v_gene: TRBV20-1
abundance: few
j_gene: TRBJ2-3
CDR3nt: TGCAGTGCTATGGGGGGGCAGGGGGCAGATACGCAGTATTTT
CDR3aa: CSAMGGQGADTQYF

d_gene: TRBD1
v_gene: TRBV20-1
abundance: NA
j_gene: TRBJ1-6
CDR3nt: TGCAGTGCTAAAAGGACAGGGGCCGATAATTCACCCCTCCACTTT
CDR3aa: CSAKRTGADNSPLHF

d_gene: NA
v_gene: TRBV7-6
abundance: few
j_gene: TRBJ2-7
CDR3nt: TGTGCCAGCCGAGAGAGACCGAGCTCCTACGAGCAGTACTTC
CDR3aa: CASRERPSSYEQYF

d_gene: NA
v_gene: TRBV29-1
abundance: NA
j_gene: TRBJ2-3
CDR3nt: TGCAGCGGTGGCGGAGGCCGGACTAGCACAGATACGCAGTATTTT
CDR3aa: CSGGGGRTSTDTQYF

d_gene: TRBD1
v_gene: TRBV27
abundance: few
j_gene: TRBJ2-7
CDR3nt: TGTGCCAGCAGTTTCGGGACAGGCCTTGGGGAGCAGTACTTC
CDR3aa: CASSFGTGLGEQYF

d_gene: NA
v_gene: TRBV10-3
abundance: many
j_gene: TRBJ1-5
CDR3nt: TGTGCCATCGGAAGCCCGGACCGCTCAAGGTTGGAGCCCCAGCATTTT
CDR3aa: CAIGSPDRSRLEPQHF

d_gene: TRBD2
v_gene: TRBV7-2
abundance: few
j_gene: TRBJ2-3
CDR3nt: TGTGCCAGCAGCTCGATAGCGGGGGGCCCGAGTAGGGGTACGCAGTATTTT
CDR3aa: CASSSIAGGPSRGTQYF

d_gene: NA
v_gene: TRBV6-2/TRBV6-3
abundance: many
j_gene: TRBJ2-5
CDR3nt: TGTGCCAGCAGTAACCACGGCGGGGAAGAGACCCAGTACTTC
CDR3aa: CASSNHGGEETQYF

d_gene: NA
v_gene: TRBV4-1
abundance: few
j_gene: TRBJ2-3
CDR3nt: TGCGCCAGCAGCCAAGAGGTCAGGAGCACAGATACGCAGTATTTT
CDR3aa: CASSQEVRSTDTQYF

d_gene: NA
v_gene: TRBV20-1
abundance: few
j_gene: TRBJ2-1
CDR3nt: TGCAGTGCTAGAGTGGTAGCGAACTACAATGAGCAGTTCTTC
CDR3aa: CSARVVANYNEQFF

d_gene: TRBD1
v_gene: TRBV27
abundance: NA
j_gene: TRBJ1-1
CDR3nt: TGTGCCAGCAGTCCCCGACAGGGCCGTGAAGCTTTCTTT
CDR3aa: CASSPRQGREAFF

d_gene: NA
v_gene: TRBV27
abundance: many
j_gene: TRBJ2-3
CDR3nt: TGTGCCAGCGGCCTGATGGCAGATACGCAGTATTTT
CDR3aa: CASGLMADTQYF

d_gene: TRBD1
v_gene: TRBV29-1
abundance: few
j_gene: TRBJ2-5
CDR3nt: TGCAGCGTTGAATGGGGACAGGTAGAGACCCAGTACTTC
CDR3aa: CSVEWGQVETQYF

d_gene: NA
v_gene: TRBV12-3/TRBV12-4
abundance: few
j_gene: TRBJ2-2
CDR3nt: TGTGCCAGCAGTTTCGCAGGGACTTCGAACACCGGGGAGCTGTTTTTT
CDR3aa: CASSFAGTSNTGELFF

d_gene: NA
v_gene: TRBV11-2
abundance: NA
j_gene: TRBJ2-1
CDR3nt: TGTGCCAGCAGCGGCTTTGGTAAAGGTGAGCAGTTCTTC
CDR3aa: CASSGFGKGEQFF

d_gene: TRBD2
v_gene: TRBV4-3
abundance: NA
j_gene: TRBJ2-1
CDR3nt: TGCGCCAGCAGCTTACACATAGCGGGTAACAATGAGCAGTTCTTC
CDR3aa: CASSLHIAGNNEQFF

d_gene: TRBD2
v_gene: TRBV20-1
abundance: NA
j_gene: TRBJ2-1
CDR3nt: TGCAGTGCGAGCAGCGGGGGGGCCTACAATGAGCAGTTCTTC
CDR3aa: CSASSGGAYNEQFF